The text below deals with one T cell receptor (beta chain). No antigen is known for it. Trimming pared 2 bases from V and 11 bases from J, leaving 9 bases between. Germline loops: CDR1 SNHLY, CDR2 FYNNEI. The length of the CDR3 is 11 residues. These data are taken from a study of Graves' ophthalmopathy and Graves' hyperthyroidism. Study findings and constraints: The authors also found most expanded thyroid clonotypes above 0.001 frequency in blood.

From RNA, the CDR3 regions of TCR beta chains were amplified and sequenced. A first-round RT-PCR used HTBI primers, followed by a second-round multiplex PCR. TCRdb called the multiplex PCR reads again in MiXCR, with one record for every CDR3 protein. The table lists 600,000 to 700,000 distinct CDR3 sequences, roughly two fifths of them singletons. The clonotype originates from an adult man with Graves' ophthalmopathy. The gene calls are TRBV2 and TRBJ1-1; no reliable D call. Sequenced material: peripheral blood. The CDR3 nucleotides are TGTGCCAGCAGTGAAACCCCGGAGGCTTTCTTT. Translated, it gives CASSETPEAFF.